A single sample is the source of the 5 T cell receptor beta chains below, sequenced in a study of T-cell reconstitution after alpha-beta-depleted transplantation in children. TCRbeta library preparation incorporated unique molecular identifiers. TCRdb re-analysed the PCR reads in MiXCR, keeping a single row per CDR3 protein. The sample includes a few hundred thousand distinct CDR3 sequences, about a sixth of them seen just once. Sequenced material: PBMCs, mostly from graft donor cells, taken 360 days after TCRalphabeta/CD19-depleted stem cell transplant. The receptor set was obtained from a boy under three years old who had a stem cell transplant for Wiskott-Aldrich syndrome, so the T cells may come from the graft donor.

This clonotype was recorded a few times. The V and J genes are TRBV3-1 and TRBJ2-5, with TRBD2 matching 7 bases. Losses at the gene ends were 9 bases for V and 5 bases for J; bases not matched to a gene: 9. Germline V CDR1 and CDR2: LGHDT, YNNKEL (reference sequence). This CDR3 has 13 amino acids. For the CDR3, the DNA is TGTGCCAGTGACGCGGGGGATCGTGAGACCCAGTACTTC. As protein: CASDAGDRETQYF.

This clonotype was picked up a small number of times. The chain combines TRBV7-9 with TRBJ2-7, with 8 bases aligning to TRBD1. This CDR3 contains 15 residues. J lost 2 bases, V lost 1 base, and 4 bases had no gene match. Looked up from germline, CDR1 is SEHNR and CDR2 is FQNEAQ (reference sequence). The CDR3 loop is CASSLDPDRAYEQYF. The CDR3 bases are TGTGCCAGCAGCTTAGACCCGGACAGGGCCTACGAGCAGTACTTC.

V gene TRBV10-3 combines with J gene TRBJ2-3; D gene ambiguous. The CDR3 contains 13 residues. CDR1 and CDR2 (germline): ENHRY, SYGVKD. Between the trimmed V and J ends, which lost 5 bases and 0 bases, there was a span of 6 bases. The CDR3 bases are TGTGCCATCAGTACACCTAGCACAGATACGCAGTATTTT. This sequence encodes CAISTPSTDTQYF.

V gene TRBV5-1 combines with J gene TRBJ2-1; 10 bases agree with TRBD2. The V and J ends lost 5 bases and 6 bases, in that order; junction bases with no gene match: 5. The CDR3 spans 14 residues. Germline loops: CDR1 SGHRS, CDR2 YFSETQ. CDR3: CASRHLAGANEQFF. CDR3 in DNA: TGCGCCAGCAGGCACCTAGCGGGAGCCAATGAGCAGTTCTTC.

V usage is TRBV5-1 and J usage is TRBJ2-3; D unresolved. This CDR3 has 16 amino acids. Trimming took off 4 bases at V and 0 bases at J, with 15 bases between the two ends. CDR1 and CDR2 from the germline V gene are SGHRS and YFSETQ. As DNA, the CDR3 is TGCGCCAGCAGCCCTTGGATGGGTTCTAGCACAGATACGCAGTATTTT. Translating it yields CASSPWMGSSTDTQYF.